The entry that follows covers one T cell receptor beta chain sequence. CDR1 and CDR2 (germline): MNHEY, SMNVEV (reference sequence). The V segment lost 8 bases and the J segment 6 bases; nucleotides outside the gene matches: 13. The CDR3 covers 17 residues. The sorted Tregs were CD4+CD25+CD127-/low cells. Each CDR3 protein is one row after TCRdb ran MiXCR on the 5' RACE reads. The sample holds 35,000 to 50,000 distinct CDR3 sequences; about a fifth are singletons and the top ten take 3.5% to 4.5%. The receptor comes from a female donor with breast cancer. The chain combines TRBV27 with TRBJ2-3; TRBD2 matches at 14 bases. Source material: Tregs sorted from a lymph node. The CDR3 DNA follows: TGTGCCAGCGGTCACAGACTAGCGGGAGGGGGAGCGGATACGCAGTATTTT. Amino acid sequence: CASGHRLAGGGADTQYF.